The clone carrying this TCR beta chain has more than one count but fewer than ten. In the authors' workflow: By means of reference gene primer amplification, nucleated cell counts were estimated. Profiling relied on immunoSEQ multiplex PCR, and the TCRdb table lists in-frame clones only, not all of them. For V, J and clone size, that table is used; D and trimming come from the DNA. This table has approximately 140,000 clones, around 88% appearing once. The entry originates in a study of blood T cell repertoires in COVID-19. The wider study: COVID-19 samples collected from the United States, Italy and Spain covered acute and convalescent phases.

The CDR3 extends over 14 amino acids. Germline V lookup: CDR1 LNHDA, CDR2 SQIVND (reference sequence). V was cut by 3 bases and J by 2 bases, with 11 bases left in between. The sequence came from a woman aged 60 to 75 with acute or convalescent COVID-19. This sequence joins TRBV19 and TRBJ2-7; TRBD1 might be the D (6 bases). The specimen was peripheral blood. Here the CDR3 reads CASSIPGHPYEQYF. In DNA form, the CDR3 reads TGTGCCAGTAGTATTCCGGGACACCCCTACGAGCAGTACTTC.